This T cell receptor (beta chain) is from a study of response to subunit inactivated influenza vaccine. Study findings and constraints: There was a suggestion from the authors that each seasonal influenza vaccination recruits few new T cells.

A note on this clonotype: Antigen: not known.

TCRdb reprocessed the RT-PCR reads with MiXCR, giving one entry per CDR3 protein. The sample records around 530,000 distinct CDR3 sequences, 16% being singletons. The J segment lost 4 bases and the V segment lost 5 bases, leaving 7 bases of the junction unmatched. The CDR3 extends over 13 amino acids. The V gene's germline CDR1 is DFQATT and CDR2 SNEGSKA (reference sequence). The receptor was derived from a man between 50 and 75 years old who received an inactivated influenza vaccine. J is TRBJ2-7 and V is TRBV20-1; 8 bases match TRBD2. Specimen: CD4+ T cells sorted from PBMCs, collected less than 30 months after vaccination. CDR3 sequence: CSAGARGGYEQYF. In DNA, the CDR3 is TGCAGTGCTGGCGCCCGGGGGGGTTACGAGCAGTACTTC.